These 21 T cell receptor beta chains came from one sample sequenced in a study of a mutant IDH1 vaccine in newly diagnosed glioma. Some clones are missing from TCRdb's copy, which holds only in-frame ones; the method was immunoSEQ multiplex PCR. In the table there are around 52,000 clones, less than 80% of which are singletons. Regarding time point: week 35, safety follow-up. What each vaccine dose contained was 300 ug of mutant IDH1 20-mer peptide, accompanied by topical imiquimod. No antigen has been identified for these receptors. The input for sequencing was PBMCs, taken from a glioma patient whose treatment included an IDH1 peptide vaccine. The origin of the receptors is a middle-aged man with glioma.

Comments on this clone: The same CDR3 also results from other DNA sequences found in this sample. The chain has TRBV7-9 and TRBJ2-1; no firm D call. This CDR3 has 11 amino acids. Germline V gene data show CDR1 as SEHNR and CDR2 as FQNEAQ (reference sequence). The ends were cut back, 5 bases at V and 4 bases at J, with 3 bases in the middle. CDR3 sequence: CASSRYNEQFF. CDR3 DNA: TGTGCCAGCAGCCGGTACAATGAGCAGTTCTTC.

This rearrangement joins TRBV10-3 to TRBJ2-3; 10 nucleotides line up with TRBD2. The CDR3 has 15 amino acids. Looked up from germline, CDR1 is ENHRY and CDR2 is SYGVKD. V lost 4 bases to trimming and J lost 6 bases; unmatched junction nucleotides: 7. The CDR3 sequence: CAISGLAGGGDTQYF. As DNA, the CDR3 is TGTGCCATCAGTGGATTAGCGGGAGGCGGGGATACGCAGTATTTT.

V is TRBV7-9 and J is TRBJ2-1, with D perhaps matching TRBD1 or TRBD2 (5 bases each). Trimming removed 2 bases from V and 10 bases from J, with 12 bases in between. The length of the CDR3 is 13 residues. Germline V CDR1 and CDR2: SEHNR, FQNEAQ (reference sequence). The CDR3 protein is CASSLTGTGEQFF. The CDR3 nucleotides read TGTGCCAGCAGCTTAACGGGGACGGGCGAGCAGTTCTTC. Based on the CDR3 plus reference TRBV7-9 and TRBJ2-1, the full variable domain is DTGVSQNPRHKITKRGQNVTFRCDPISEHNRLYWYRQTLGQGPEFLTYFQNEAQLEKSRLLSDRFSAERPKGSFSTLEIQRTEQGDSAMYLCASSLTGTGEQFFGPGTRLTVL.

The chain is built from TRBV29-1 and TRBJ1-4; tentatively, D is TRBD1 (6 bases). Deletions cut 4 bases from V and 4 bases from J, with 10 bases between. The CDR3 runs 13 residues. Germline lookup yields CDR1 SQVTM and CDR2 ANQGSEA. CDR3: CSVAGQNNEKLFF. CDR3 coding DNA: TGCAGCGTTGCAGGACAGAATAATGAAAAACTGTTTTTT. Looking up the rest from reference TRBV29-1 and TRBJ1-4 gives the full variable domain: SAVISQKPSRDICQRGTSLTIQCQVDSQVTMMFWYRQQPGQSLTLIATANQGSEATYESGFVIDKFPISRPNLTFSTLTVSNMSPEDSSIYLCSVAGQNNEKLFFGSGTQLSVL.

The V call is TRBV5-1, the J call TRBJ2-3; 9 bases fit TRBD1. Trimming took 4 bases from V and 6 from J; bases not matched to a gene: 6. CDR1 is SGHRS and CDR2 is YFSETQ in the germline V gene. This CDR3 comprises 14 residues. This CDR3 is CASSKQGAGDTQYF. The CDR3 DNA follows: TGCGCCAGCAGCAAACAGGGGGCTGGTGATACGCAGTATTTT.

The chain has TRBV7-6 and TRBJ1-1; D unresolved. The CDR3 totals 14 residues. Germline V gene lookup returns CDR1 SGHVS and CDR2 FNYEAQ. V gave up 1 base and J gave up 0 bases, with 6 bases separating them. CDR3 residues: CASSLGPVNTEAFF. The CDR3 region has the DNA TGTGCCAGCAGCTTAGGCCCAGTGAACACTGAAGCTTTCTTT.

This CDR3 is CASSLGGAGAFF. The CDR3 nucleotides are TGTGCCAGCAGCTTGGGGGGCGCCGGGGCTTTCTTT. V is TRBV5-6 and J is TRBJ1-1; possibly TRBD1 for D (5 bases). This CDR3 comprises 12 residues. Per the germline V gene, CDR1 is SGHDT and CDR2 is YYEEEE. Trimming left V 0 bases short and J 11 bases short, with 11 bases between.

V usage is TRBV5-8 and J usage is TRBJ2-2; 9 bases align to TRBD2. Germline CDR1 and CDR2: SGHTS and YDEGEE. This CDR3 comprises 18 residues. Losses at the gene ends were 0 bases for V and 0 bases for J; bases not matched to a gene: 6. CDR3 DNA sequence: TGTGCCAGCAGCTTGGCTTTCTCTAGCGGGACGAACACCGGGGAGCTGTTTTTT. It is translated as CASSLAFSSGTNTGELFF.

This CDR3 reads CASSLKGVNYNEQFF. The DNA of the CDR3 is TGCGCCAGCAGCTTGAAGGGAGTGAACTACAATGAGCAGTTCTTC. This rearrangement joins TRBV5-1 to TRBJ2-1; possible D gene TRBD2, 5 bases. The V end lost 1 base, the J end lost 3 bases, and 11 bases lay between the germline ends. CDR3 length: 15 residues. Germline V gives CDR1 SGHRS, CDR2 YFSETQ. The full variable domain, with the rest looked up from reference TRBV5-1 and TRBJ2-1, is KAGVTQTPRYLIKTRGQQVTLSCSPISGHRSVSWYQQTPGQGLQFLFEYFSETQRNKGNFPGRFSGRQFSNSRSEMNVSTLELGDSALYLCASSLKGVNYNEQFFGPGTRLTVL.

This clone was seen more than once but under ten times. A read error may produce the germline difference seen at one junction end. V gene TRBV7-8 combines with J gene TRBJ1-2; no reliable D call. Germline V lookup: CDR1 SGHVS, CDR2 FQNEAQ. The CDR3 is 12 residues long. Written as DNA, the CDR3 is TGTGCCAGCAGCTTAGATGCGACCTACCGGTTCTTC. Translation: CASSLDATYRFF.

This clone came up a few times. V usage is TRBV6-1 and J usage is TRBJ2-7, with 10 bases identical to TRBD1. The CDR3 totals 14 residues. CDR1 is MNHNS, CDR2 SASEGT, per germline. V gave up 4 bases and J gave up 7 bases; unmatched junction bases: 7. The CDR3 spells CASSADRGVREQYF. DNA for the CDR3: TGTGCCAGCAGTGCGGACAGGGGGGTGCGGGAGCAGTACTTC.

V and J are TRBV19 and TRBJ2-1, with D unresolved. There are 14 residues in the CDR3. Germline loops: CDR1 LNHDA, CDR2 SQIVND (reference sequence). The germline V and J ends were trimmed by 3 bases and 8 bases, with 14 bases remaining between them. The CDR3 DNA reads TGTGCCAGTAGTATCCCGGCAGTTTCATATGAGCAGTTCTTC. Residues: CASSIPAVSYEQFF.

The chain joins TRBV7-6 to TRBJ2-2, with 7 bases that match TRBD1. The V gene end was trimmed by 8 bases and the J gene end by 1 base; junction bases not matched to a gene: 16. Germline lookup yields CDR1 SGHVS and CDR2 FNYEAQ. The CDR3 runs to 18 residues. CDR3 protein: CASSNTPAGTENTGELFF. In nucleotides, the CDR3 is TGTGCCAGCTCGAATACCCCAGCCGGGACAGAGAACACCGGGGAGCTGTTTTTT.

The chain employs TRBV5-1 and TRBJ2-6; 9 bases match TRBD2. The length of the CDR3 is 19 residues. The V segment lost 0 bases and the J segment 0 bases; nucleotides outside the gene matches: 7. The germline gives CDR1 SGHRS, CDR2 YFSETQ. The DNA for the CDR3 is TGCGCCAGCAGCTTGGTGGCTAGCGGGACCAGCTCTGGGGCCAACGTCCTGACTTTC. Protein product: CASSLVASGTSSGANVLTF. The complete variable domain, with remaining parts taken from reference TRBV5-1 and TRBJ2-6, reads KAGVTQTPRYLIKTRGQQVTLSCSPISGHRSVSWYQQTPGQGLQFLFEYFSETQRNKGNFPGRFSGRQFSNSRSEMNVSTLELGDSALYLCASSLVASGTSSGANVLTFGAGSRLTVL.

The chain links TRBV15 to TRBJ2-3; weak D call: TRBD2 (6 bases). CDR3 length equals 19 residues. Trimming shortened V by 2 bases and J by 5 bases, and 26 bases separated the two germline ends. In germline, CDR1 is LNHNV, CDR2 YYDKDF (reference sequence). The CDR3 protein is CATSRTQPRDFAPGDTQYF. Written as DNA, the CDR3 is TGTGCCACCAGCAGAACACAACCCCGGGACTTTGCCCCAGGAGATACGCAGTATTTT.

The V gene is TRBV5-1, the J gene TRBJ2-1; 10 bases match TRBD2. Germline-derived CDR1 and CDR2 are SGHRS and YFSETQ. CDR3 length equals 20 residues. V lost 1 base and J lost 3; bases outside the gene matches: 16. The CDR3: CASSLRQREGLVLDYNEQFF. DNA for the CDR3: TGCGCCAGCAGCTTGCGGCAGCGGGAGGGCCTAGTCCTCGACTACAATGAGCAGTTCTTC.

This clone was observed a few times. This rearrangement joins TRBV30 to TRBJ1-2, with unresolved D. Trimming cost V 0 bases and J 8 bases, with 13 bases left between them. The CDR3 consists of 13 residues. The V gene's germline CDR1 is GTSNPN and CDR2 SVGIG (reference sequence). DNA for the CDR3: TGTGCCTGGAGTGTACATAGGAGTGACGGCTACACCTTC. Protein sequence: CAWSVHRSDGYTF.

The CDR3 loop is CATSGSGTSGYNEQFF. In DNA, the CDR3 is TGTGCCACCAGCGGCTCCGGGACTAGCGGATACAATGAGCAGTTCTTC. This rearrangement joins TRBV15 to TRBJ2-1; 11 bases map to TRBD2. This CDR3 has 16 residues. Unmatched junction bases numbered 7, after V lost 5 bases and J lost 4 bases. From germline, CDR1 is LNHNV and CDR2 YYDKDF (reference sequence).

The rearrangement links TRBV5-6 to TRBJ1-2; the D gene is possibly TRBD1 (5 bases). V dropped 1 base and J dropped 6 bases, with 19 bases sitting between them. This CDR3 has 16 amino acids. Per the germline V gene, CDR1 is SGHDT and CDR2 is YYEEEE. CDR3 sequence (DNA): TGTGCCAGCAGCTTGTGGCAGGACACCTATCGGGATGGCTACACCTTC. Protein sequence: CASSLWQDTYRDGYTF. Full variable domain (missing parts from reference TRBV5-6 and TRBJ1-2): DAGVTQSPTHLIKTRGQQVTLRCSPKSGHDTVSWYQQALGQGPQFIFQYYEEEERQRGNFPDRFSGHQFPNYSSELNVNALLLGDSALYLCASSLWQDTYRDGYTFGSGTRLTVV.

This chain connects TRBV18 to TRBJ1-1; D unclear. Trimming cost V 4 bases and J 3 bases, with 6 bases left between them. The CDR3 covers 12 residues. In germline, CDR1 is KGHSH, CDR2 LQKENI. In DNA form, the CDR3 reads TGTGCCAGCTCACGGGCTGACACTGAAGCTTTCTTT. It yields the protein CASSRADTEAFF.

Sample share makes this clone medium-sized. The chain joins TRBV2 to TRBJ2-2; TRBD2 might be the D (5 bases). The CDR3 totals 15 residues. V lost 3 bases and J lost 0, with 8 bases in between. In germline, CDR1 is SNHLY, CDR2 FYNNEI. CDR3 sequence: CASSDRRANTGELFF. CDR3 coding DNA: TGTGCCAGCAGTGACAGGCGGGCGAACACCGGGGAGCTGTTTTTT.